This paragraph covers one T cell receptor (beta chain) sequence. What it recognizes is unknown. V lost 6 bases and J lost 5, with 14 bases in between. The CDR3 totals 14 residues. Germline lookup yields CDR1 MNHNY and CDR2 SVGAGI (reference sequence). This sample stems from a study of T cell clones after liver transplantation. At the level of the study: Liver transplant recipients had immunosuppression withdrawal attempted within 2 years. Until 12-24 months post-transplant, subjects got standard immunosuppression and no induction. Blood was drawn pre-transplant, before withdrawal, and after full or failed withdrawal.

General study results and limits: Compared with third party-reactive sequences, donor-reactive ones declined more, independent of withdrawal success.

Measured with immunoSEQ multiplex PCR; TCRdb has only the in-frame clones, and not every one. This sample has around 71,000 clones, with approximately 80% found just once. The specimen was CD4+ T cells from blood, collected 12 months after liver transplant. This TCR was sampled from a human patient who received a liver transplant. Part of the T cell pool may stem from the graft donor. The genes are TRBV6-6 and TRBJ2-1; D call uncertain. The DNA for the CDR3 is TGTGCCAGCAGCCGAGCCCAGAAAAACAATGAGCAGTTCTTC. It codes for CASSRAQKNNEQFF.